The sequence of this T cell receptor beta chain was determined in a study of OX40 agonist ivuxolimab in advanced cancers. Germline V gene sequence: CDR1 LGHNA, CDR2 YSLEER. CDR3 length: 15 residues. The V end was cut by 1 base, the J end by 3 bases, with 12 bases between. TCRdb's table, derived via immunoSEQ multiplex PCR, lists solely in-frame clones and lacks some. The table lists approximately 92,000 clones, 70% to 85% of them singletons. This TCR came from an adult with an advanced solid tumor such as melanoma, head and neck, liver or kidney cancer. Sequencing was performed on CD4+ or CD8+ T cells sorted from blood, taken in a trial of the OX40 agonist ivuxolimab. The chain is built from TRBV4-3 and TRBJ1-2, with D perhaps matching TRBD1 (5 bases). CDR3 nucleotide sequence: TGCGCCAGCAGCCAAGGAAGGCGGGGGGACTATGGCTACACCTTC. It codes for CASSQGRRGDYGYTF.